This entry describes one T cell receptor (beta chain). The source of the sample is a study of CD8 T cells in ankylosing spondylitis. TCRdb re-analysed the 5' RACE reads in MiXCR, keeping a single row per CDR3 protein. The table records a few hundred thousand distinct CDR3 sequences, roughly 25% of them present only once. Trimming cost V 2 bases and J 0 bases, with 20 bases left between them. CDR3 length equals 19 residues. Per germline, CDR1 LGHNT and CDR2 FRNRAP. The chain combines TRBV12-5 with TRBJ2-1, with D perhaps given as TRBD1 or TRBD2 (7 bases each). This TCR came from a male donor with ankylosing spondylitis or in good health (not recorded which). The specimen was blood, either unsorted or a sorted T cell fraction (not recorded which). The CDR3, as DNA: TGTGCTAGTGGTTTGATCCCCTTGGGAGGGGGCGCCTCCTACAATGAGCAGTTCTTC. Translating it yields CASGLIPLGGGASYNEQFF.